Listed below are T cell receptor beta chains from one sample, sequenced in a study of PD-L1 blockade in urothelial cancer. Produced via immunoSEQ multiplex PCR; TCRdb's table is partial and in-frame only. The sample holds more than 45,000 clones, about 75% seen once. This specimen consisted of PBMCs, obtained around atezolizumab (anti-PD-L1) treatment. The receptors here all came from a man aged 70-80 years with urothelial cancer. The CDR3 runs from the conserved cysteine through the conserved F or W. Fields, in order: clone size, V gene, D gene, J gene, CDR3 DNA, CDR3 protein. D genes are given only for firm matches. Clone size is stated in some rows and not others, as once, few, many or a class when expanded.

>few|TRBV7-7|.|TRBJ1-6
TGTGCCAGCAGCTTAACTGAGGCGGGGCCCCTCCACTTT
CASSLTEAGPLHF
>once|TRBV25-1|TRBD2|TRBJ2-1
TGTGCCAGCAGTGAATTTCAGCGGGGGGTCCGAGAGCAGTTCTTC
CASSEFQRGVREQFF
>.|TRBV19|TRBD2|TRBJ2-1
TGTGCCAGTAGTCCGCAAACTAGCGGGGTCTACAATGAGCAGTTCTTC
CASSPQTSGVYNEQFF
>.|TRBV4-2|.|TRBJ2-2
TGTGCCAGCAGCCACTCAGGGGTCCAAAGGGGCACCGGGGAGCTGTTTTTT
CASSHSGVQRGTGELFF
>.|TRBV10-3|.|TRBJ2-2
TGTGCCATCAGTGGGGGGTTGCGGGGATCCGGGGAGCTGTTTTTT
CAISGGLRGSGELFF
>.|TRBV7-3|.|TRBJ1-1
TGTGCCAGCACCAGGACAGTACCCACTGAAGCTTTCTTT
CASTRTVPTEAFF
>.|TRBV6-5|TRBD1|TRBJ1-5
TGTGCCAGCAGACCCAACAGGGGGAATCAGCCCCAGCATTTT
CASRPNRGNQPQHF
>.|TRBV20-1|.|TRBJ2-7
TGCAGTGCTAGTAAGCGGGACGAGCAGTACTTC
CSASKRDEQYF
>.|TRBV7-2|TRBD1|TRBJ1-1
TGTGCCAGCAGCCTCCGACGGACAGGCGGAAAGGCTTTCTTT
CASSLRRTGGKAFF
>.|TRBV2|TRBD2|TRBJ2-5
TGTGCCAGCCTGCGGGGGGTAGGGGAGACCCAGTACTTC
CASLRGVGETQYF
>.|TRBV7-3|.|TRBJ2-5
TGTGCCAGCAGCTTAACTAGCGGAGTCCAAGAGACCCAGTACTTC
CASSLTSGVQETQYF
>few|TRBV9|.|TRBJ1-6
TGTGCCAGCAGCGTAGGGCAGGCTAATTCACCCCTCCACTTT
CASSVGQANSPLHF
>.|TRBV5-8|.|TRBJ1-5
TGTGCCAGCAGCTTAAGGGCACATGGGAGGGAACAGCCCCAGCATTTT
CASSLRAHGREQPQHF
>.|TRBV5-1|TRBD1|TRBJ2-1
TGCGCCAGCAGCATCCAACCGGGACAGCGATACAATGAGCAGTTCTTC
CASSIQPGQRYNEQFF
>.|TRBV9|.|TRBJ2-3
TGTGCCAGCAGCGGCCGTGGAGGGGTGAGCACAGATACGCAGTATTTT
CASSGRGGVSTDTQYF
>.|TRBV18|TRBD1|TRBJ1-2
TGTGCCAGCTCAGGACAGGGACCTAACTATGGCTACACCTTC
CASSGQGPNYGYTF
>few|TRBV18|.|TRBJ1-1
TGTGCCAGCTCACCGAGGGGGTCGGATTTAAACACTGAAGCTTTCTTT
CASSPRGSDLNTEAFF
>few|TRBV7-2|.|TRBJ1-3
TGTGCCAGCAGCTCCCCAGGGCTATCTGGAAACACCATATATTTT
CASSSPGLSGNTIYF
>once|TRBV27|TRBD2|TRBJ2-6
TGTGCCAGCAGTCCCCGACTAGCGGGACTGTCTCGGGCCAACGTCCTGACTTTC
CASSPRLAGLSRANVLTF
>.|TRBV11-3|TRBD2|TRBJ2-5
TGTGCCAGTTCGGGCTCTAGCGGGACCGGAGAGACCCAGTACTTC
CASSGSSGTGETQYF
>.|TRBV5-1|TRBD2|TRBJ2-3
TGCGCCAGCAGCTTGCCAACTAGCGGGGGGGTAACAGATACGCAGTATTTT
CASSLPTSGGVTDTQYF
>.|TRBV5-4|TRBD2|TRBJ2-1
TGTGCCAGCAGCCCTTTAGCGGGTACCTACAATGAGCAGTTCTTC
CASSPLAGTYNEQFF
>.|TRBV19|TRBD1|TRBJ2-3
TGTGCCAGTAGTGCGACAGGGGGCTCGAGCACAGATACGCAGTATTTT
CASSATGGSSTDTQYF
>few|TRBV19|TRBD1|TRBJ2-1
TGTGCCACCGGGGGAGGGACAGGGGTGAATGAGCAGTTCTTC
CATGGGTGVNEQFF
>.|TRBV9|TRBD1|TRBJ1-1
TGTGCCAGCAGCGAGGGGACAGGGCCGAACACTGAAGCTTTCTTT
CASSEGTGPNTEAFF
>.|TRBV29-1|TRBD2|TRBJ2-3
TGCAGCGTTGAAGGAAGGCTAGCGGGGGGGCTAACAGATACGCAGTATTTT
CSVEGRLAGGLTDTQYF
>.|TRBV7-9|.|TRBJ1-5
TGTGCCAGCAGCTTAGATTCCGATCAGCCCCAGCATTTT
CASSLDSDQPQHF
>.|TRBV30|.|TRBJ2-3
TGTGCCTGGAGTGTGCCTAGCGCTCGGGATACGCAGTATTTT
CAWSVPSARDTQYF
>.|TRBV27|.|TRBJ2-1
TGTGCCAGATCCGGGAATGAGCAGTTCTTC
CARSGNEQFF
>.|TRBV7-2|.|TRBJ1-2
TGTGCCAGCAGCCCTAGACAGAACACCTATGGCTACACCTTC
CASSPRQNTYGYTF
>.|TRBV7-9|TRBD2|TRBJ2-1
TGTGCCAGCAGCTTCGGCGGGAGGGCCGATAATGAGCAGTTCTTC
CASSFGGRADNEQFF
>.|TRBV7-8|.|TRBJ2-3
TGTGCCAGCAGCTTTATCCCTGACAGGCGAAGCACAGATACGCAGTATTTT
CASSFIPDRRSTDTQYF
>.|TRBV5-1|.|TRBJ1-1
TGCGCCAGCGCCGCGGTTAACACTGAAGCTTTCTTT
CASAAVNTEAFF
>few|TRBV25-1|TRBD1|TRBJ1-1
TGTGCCAGCAGTGAAGGGGACAGGGTGAACACTGAAGCTTTCTTT
CASSEGDRVNTEAFF
>once|TRBV27|.|TRBJ2-7
TGTGCCAGCATTCTAGGAGGGCCACACTACGAGCAGTACTTC
CASILGGPHYEQYF
>.|TRBV6-6|.|TRBJ2-2
TGTGCCAGCAGTTACTTGACGGGGGGCGGGACCGGGGAGCTGTTTTTT
CASSYLTGGGTGELFF
>.|TRBV28|TRBD1|TRBJ2-7
TGTGCCAGCAGTTTGGACAGGGTCACCTACGAGCAGTACTTC
CASSLDRVTYEQYF
>.|TRBV5-5|TRBD1|TRBJ1-1
TGTGCCAGCAGCTTGGGACAGGGAGTGAACACTGAAGCTTTCTTT
CASSLGQGVNTEAFF
>few|TRBV2|TRBD1|TRBJ1-2
TGTGCCACCGGACAGGGGAGGAACTATGGCTACACCTTC
CATGQGRNYGYTF
>.|TRBV12-5|.|TRBJ1-5
TGTGCTAGTGGTTTGGGGAGTCAGCCCCAGCATTTT
CASGLGSQPQHF
>.|TRBV7-9|.|TRBJ2-7
TGTGCCAGCAGCTTAGCGGGCAGCTACTACGAGCAGTACTTC
CASSLAGSYYEQYF
>.|TRBV19|TRBD2|TRBJ2-5
TGTGCCAGTAGTATAGGGCTAGCGGGCCAAGAGACCCAGTACTTC
CASSIGLAGQETQYF
>.|TRBV29-1|TRBD1|TRBJ2-7
TGCAGCGTGGACAGGACGGGCGAGCAGTACTTC
CSVDRTGEQYF
>.|TRBV2|.|TRBJ2-6
TGTGCCAGCAGAAGGAGCTCTGGGGCCAACGTCCTGACTTTC
CASRRSSGANVLTF
>.|TRBV4-3|.|TRBJ1-3
TGCGCCAGCAGCGCGACGTGGAGCAGCTCTGGAAACACCATATATTTT
CASSATWSSSGNTIYF
>.|TRBV11-2|TRBD1|TRBJ2-1
TGTGCCAGCAGCGACCCCGGGACAGTCTCCTACAATGAGCAGTTCTTC
CASSDPGTVSYNEQFF
>.|TRBV6-5|.|TRBJ1-3
TGTGCCAGCAGTCAACAGGGAACTGGAAACACCATATATTTT
CASSQQGTGNTIYF
>.|TRBV5-5|.|TRBJ1-1
TGTGCCAGCAGCTTGAAGAGTAACACTGAAGCTTTCTTT
CASSLKSNTEAFF
>few|TRBV5-8|TRBD2|TRBJ2-5
TGTGCCAGCAATTCGTTAGCGGGAATCCCCCTGCAAGAGACCCAGTACTTC
CASNSLAGIPLQETQYF
>.|TRBV7-2|.|TRBJ2-1
TGTGCCAGCAGCTTATATTCCCCCCTCAATGAGCAGTTCTTC
CASSLYSPLNEQFF
>few|TRBV18|TRBD2|TRBJ2-2
TGTGCCAGCTTACTGACTAGCAACTCAAGAACCGGGGAGCTGTTTTTT
CASLLTSNSRTGELFF
>once|TRBV30|TRBD2|TRBJ2-1
TGTGCCTGGAGACAGGGACTAGCGGGAGACGAGCAGTTCTTC
CAWRQGLAGDEQFF
>.|TRBV4-2|.|TRBJ2-7
TGTGCCAGCAGCCAAGTCGCCTCAGGGACCTACGAGCAGTACTTC
CASSQVASGTYEQYF
>.|TRBV18|.|TRBJ2-3
TGTGCCAGCTCACCCGACAGTTTAGGTGGCACAGATACGCAGTATTTT
CASSPDSLGGTDTQYF
>.|TRBV6-1|.|TRBJ2-3
TGTGCCAGCAGTGAAGGTCTAGCAGGCACAGATACGCAGTATTTT
CASSEGLAGTDTQYF